Below, 22 T cell receptor beta chains from the same sample are listed, as sequenced in a study of T cells in Graves' hyperthyroidism and ophthalmopathy. Amplified TCR beta CDR3 regions came from RNA transcripts. Researchers ran a first-round RT-PCR on the TCR CDR3 using the HTBI primer set. TCRdb processed the multiplex PCR reads anew with MiXCR; each CDR3 protein has one entry. This repertoire shows 500,000 to 650,000 distinct CDR3 sequences, about 15% found once; its top ten account for around an eighth. The sample comprised blood. The receptors were sampled from a woman in her fifties or sixties with Graves' ophthalmopathy.

The genes are TRBV29-1 and TRBJ2-7; 9 bases line up with TRBD2. Trimming took 5 bases from V and 2 from J; bases not matched to a gene: 7. CDR1 and CDR2 (germline): SQVTM, ANQGSEA. The CDR3 spans 14 residues. The CDR3 sequence is CSVNLSGRPYEQYF. The CDR3 region has the DNA TGCAGCGTTAACCTGAGCGGGAGGCCCTACGAGCAGTACTTC.

This clonotype was seen many times. The chain joins TRBV7-2 to TRBJ2-5, with 7 nucleotides matching TRBD2. The CDR3 totals 15 residues. After removal of 8 bases from V and 1 base from J, the junction contained 10 bases not matched to a gene. Germline lookup yields CDR1 SGHTA and CDR2 FQGNSA. The DNA for the CDR3 is TGTGCCAGCGGACGGGCGGGAGTCCGCCAAGAGACCCAGTACTTC. It translates to CASGRAGVRQETQYF.

V gene TRBV28 combines with J gene TRBJ1-5; D gene uncertain. The CDR3 runs to 13 residues. Germline CDR1 reads MDHEN; CDR2 reads SYDVKM. V lost 2 bases, J lost 4 bases, and 6 bases lay in between. The CDR3: CASSLQINQPQHF. The CDR3 region has the DNA TGTGCCAGCAGTTTACAGATTAATCAGCCCCAGCATTTT.

This clonotype was seen at least ten times. The CDR3 here is CASSFDHSGTGDGYTF. In nucleotides, the CDR3 is TGTGCCAGCAGCTTTGATCATTCCGGGACAGGGGACGGCTACACCTTC. V is TRBV7-2 and J is TRBJ1-2; 10 bases line up with TRBD1. CDR1 is SGHTA and CDR2 is FQGNSA in the germline V gene. The CDR3 covers 16 residues. V was pared by 3 bases and J by 8 bases, with 12 bases of the junction left unmatched.

In its sample, this clonotype was seen many times. V is TRBV28 and J is TRBJ2-1; D not resolved. Germline V gene sequence: CDR1 MDHEN, CDR2 SYDVKM. The CDR3 totals 16 residues. The ends were cut back, 2 bases at V and 3 bases at J, with 14 bases in the middle. CDR3 sequence (DNA): TGTGCCAGCAGTTTACTTAGCTCGAAGCTCTACAATGAGCAGTTCTTC. Its protein is CASSLLSSKLYNEQFF.

Only a few counts were recorded for this clonotype. The gene calls are TRBV5-1 and TRBJ1-6, with 8 bases matching TRBD1. Germline CDR1 and CDR2: SGHRS and YFSETQ. V shed 4 bases, J shed 10 bases, and the junction held 7 bases outside the gene matches. The CDR3 is 14 residues long. CDR3 amino acids: CASSPWDRSSPLHF. The CDR3 DNA reads as TGCGCCAGCAGCCCATGGGACAGGTCCTCACCCCTCCACTTT.

This clonotype appeared many times. The chain combines TRBV7-6 with TRBJ1-5; 9 nucleotides match TRBD1. V shed 5 bases and J 3 bases; nucleotides not matched to a gene: 8. The CDR3 contains 16 residues. Per the germline V gene, CDR1 is SGHVS and CDR2 is FNYEAQ. The CDR3 here is CASSRGQGLSNQPQHF. CDR3 DNA sequence: TGTGCCAGCAGCCGGGGACAGGGATTATCCAATCAGCCCCAGCATTTT.

This chain connects TRBV27 to TRBJ2-5, with TRBD2 matching 11 bases. Germline assignment: CDR1 MNHEY and CDR2 SMNVEV (reference sequence). V was clipped by 6 bases and J by 5 bases; unmatched bases: 17. The CDR3 contains 18 residues. The CDR3 loop reads CASSHNPLAGEPLETQYF. Written as DNA, the CDR3 is TGTGCCAGCAGCCACAATCCACTAGCGGGAGAGCCCCTGGAGACCCAGTACTTC.

The chain couples TRBV18 to TRBJ2-4; a possible D gene is TRBD2 (5 bases). CDR3 length: 17 amino acids. Germline V gene data show CDR1 as KGHSH and CDR2 as LQKENI. Trimming took 1 base from V and 0 from J, leaving 13 bases between them. The CDR3 loop reads CASSPRRQPLAKNIQYF. CDR3 coding DNA: TGTGCCAGCTCACCACGGAGGCAGCCTCTAGCCAAAAACATTCAGTACTTC.

This clonotype was observed at least ten times. V usage is TRBV24-1 and J usage is TRBJ2-2; D might be TRBD1 (5 bases). Germline V lookup: CDR1 KGHDR, CDR2 SFDVKD. The CDR3 loop spans 17 amino acids. V was clipped by 0 bases and J by 2 bases, with 12 bases between them. CDR3 in amino acids: CATSDLQQGINTGELFF. The CDR3 bases are TGTGCCACCAGTGATTTGCAGCAGGGTATTAACACCGGGGAGCTGTTTTTT.

This clonotype occurred many times. This chain links TRBV4-2 with TRBJ1-1, with D tentatively TRBD1 (5 bases). Looked up from germline, CDR1 is LGHNA and CDR2 is YNFKEQ. This CDR3 has 15 residues. V was clipped by 1 base and J by 1 base, with 10 bases between them. CDR3 loop: CASSQVGTGNTEAFF. CDR3 coding DNA: TGTGCCAGCAGCCAAGTCGGAACAGGGAACACTGAAGCTTTCTTT.

This clonotype has a handful of counts. The chain recombines TRBV27 with TRBJ2-1; D possibly corresponds to TRBD2 (7 bases). Germline V lookup: CDR1 MNHEY, CDR2 SMNVEV (reference sequence). The V end was cut by 4 bases, the J end by 7 bases, with 32 bases between. CDR3 length equals 20 residues. CDR3 coding DNA: TGTGCCAGCAGTTCCTACAGTGTCGGGGGGCATGGGAGGGCAGGGAATGAGCAGTTCTTC. Amino acid sequence: CASSSYSVGGHGRAGNEQFF.

The V call is TRBV7-9, the J call TRBJ1-3; D remains ambiguous. The V gene's germline CDR1 is SEHNR and CDR2 FQNEAQ (reference sequence). Trimming removed 1 base at V and 0 bases at J, with 10 bases between. The CDR3 length is 16 residues. CDR3 in amino acids: CASSLGGSSSGNTIYF. As DNA, the CDR3 is TGTGCCAGCAGCTTAGGGGGAAGTAGCTCTGGAAACACCATATATTTT.

This clonotype was counted many times. This chain links TRBV9 with TRBJ2-1, with 14 nucleotides matching TRBD2. CDR3 length: 17 amino acids. V lost 0 bases, J lost 6 bases, and 5 bases stayed unmatched. CDR1 and CDR2 from the germline V gene are SGDLS and YYNGEE. CDR3 sequence reads: CASSVGPGTSGGNEQFF. The DNA of the CDR3 is TGTGCCAGCAGCGTAGGTCCCGGGACTAGCGGGGGCAATGAGCAGTTCTTC.

This clonotype was seen more than once but under ten times. The chain combines TRBV9 with TRBJ1-5; perhaps TRBD1 as D (5 bases). Germline CDR1 reads SGDLS; CDR2 reads YYNGEE. V shed 0 bases and J shed 3 bases, with 7 bases lying between them. The CDR3 consists of 14 residues. The CDR3 bases are TGTGCCAGCAGCGTAGGACAGAACAATCAGCCCCAGCATTTT. Its protein product is CASSVGQNNQPQHF.

This clonotype was recorded many times. The gene calls are TRBV6-2 or TRBV6-3 and TRBJ2-5; no firm D call. V was shortened by 2 bases and J by 1 base, with 11 bases between the two germline ends. Germline lookup yields CDR1 MNHEY and CDR2 SVGEGT. This CDR3 has 15 residues. This chain's CDR3 is CASSYRWQVQETQYF. In DNA form, the CDR3 reads TGTGCCAGCAGTTACAGGTGGCAGGTCCAAGAGACCCAGTACTTC.

In this sample, this clonotype turned up a few times. This sequence joins TRBV28 and TRBJ2-1; 7 nucleotides match TRBD1. Per germline, CDR1 MDHEN and CDR2 SYDVKM. The CDR3 is 15 amino acids. V shed 6 bases and J 2 bases; nucleotides not matched to a gene: 7. In DNA, the CDR3 is TGTGCCAGCAGAAGACAGGGTGGGACCTACAATGAGCAGTTCTTC. This encodes CASRRQGGTYNEQFF.

In this sample, this clonotype turned up many times. This chain joins TRBV2 and TRBJ2-5; D may be TRBD1 (6 bases). The CDR3 totals 14 residues. Germline V gives CDR1 SNHLY, CDR2 FYNNEI. Trimming pared 8 bases from V and 5 bases from J, leaving 18 bases between. CDR3 coding DNA: TGTGCCAGCTTGAACAGGGCTGGCGGGGAGACCCAGTACTTC. This translates into CASLNRAGGETQYF.

V gene TRBV27 combines with J gene TRBJ1-2; D is uncertain. This CDR3 has 15 amino acids. Germline CDR1 reads MNHEY; CDR2 reads SMNVEV (reference sequence). V dropped 9 bases and J dropped 1 base, with 18 bases sitting between them. CDR3 loop: CASLRSGPVNYGYTF. DNA of the CDR3: TGTGCCAGTCTAAGGAGTGGGCCGGTTAACTATGGCTACACCTTC.

This clonotype was detected many times. The chain employs TRBV7-9 and TRBJ2-7, with 13 nucleotides matching TRBD2. J was trimmed by 3 bases and V by 5 bases; bases with no gene match: 4. The CDR3 runs to 15 residues. The germline CDR1 and CDR2 sequences are SEHNR and FQNEAQ (reference sequence). DNA for the CDR3: TGTGCCAGCAGCCAAAGGACTAGCGGGAGCTACGAGCAGTACTTC. This gives the protein CASSQRTSGSYEQYF.

This clonotype was observed many times. The V gene is TRBV6-6, the J gene TRBJ2-7; 9 positions agree with TRBD1. Trimming cost V 2 bases and J 2 bases; bases outside gene matches: 4. This CDR3 comprises 15 residues. CDR1 is MNHNY and CDR2 is SVGAGI in the germline V gene (reference sequence). Here the CDR3 reads CASSYGDRDTYEQYF. In DNA, the CDR3 is TGTGCCAGCAGTTACGGGGACAGGGATACCTACGAGCAGTACTTC.

This clonotype has only a few counts. The chain joins TRBV29-1 to TRBJ2-1, with D possibly being TRBD2 (7 bases). Trimming removed 4 bases from V and 7 bases from J, with 17 bases in between. The CDR3 totals 14 residues. Germline V lookup: CDR1 SQVTM, CDR2 ANQGSEA. The CDR3 sequence is CSVGGGALGNEQFF. DNA of the CDR3: TGCAGCGTTGGGGGGGGGGCTTTGGGGAATGAGCAGTTCTTC.